This record looks at one T cell receptor (beta chain) sequence and its context. This receptor's antigen is unknown. No base quality information exists; no much larger clone differs at one position. This sample is part of a study of shared clonotypes between healthy human individuals (dated by TCRdb to between 2020 and 2021). Regarding the study in general: The cohort included three men and a couple of women between 18 and 49 years of age. For each donor, CD4 naive and CD4 memory were each given three plates, CD8 naive was given two plates, and CD8 memory was given one plate. To estimate repertoire size and how much clonotypes are shared between individuals, the study performed deep sequencing of blood TCR repertoires from 4 to 6 healthy adults. To increase sequencing depth and limit assay-specific biases, TCR repertoire library preparation and sequencing were carried out by different laboratories using diverse techniques. Each donor's leukapheresis produced roughly between roughly 0.9 and 9 billion PBMCs.

TCR CDR3 regions were amplified from genomic DNA by multiplex PCR using the deep immunoSEQ assay. For each cell subset, the extracted genomic DNA was distributed evenly across all wells of several immunoSEQ 96-well plates, and each plate served as one replicate. For sorted subsets, approximately 190 ng of genomic DNA, equivalent to around 29,000 T cell genomes, went into each replicate PCR. Purified libraries were measured with a Qubit 3.0 fluorometer, size-checked on a Bioanalyzer 2100, and measured again with the KAPA Library Quantification kit. Every immunoSEQ 96-well plate was sequenced on a dedicated single-read 150-cycle Illumina NextSeq 550 flow cell. Processing in the source paper ran as follows. Because the immunoSEQ output held only junctional sequences and lacked quality scores, the filtering could not match the filtering applied to full-length reads. To assign V/J genes and CDR3, sequences were annotated using PyIR, a Python wrapper for IgBLAST v1.9, with IMGT germline references. Reads with weak V/J assignments (E-value above 1e-6), missing CDR3, stop codons, out-of-frame junctions, or ambiguous translated residues were removed. V3J clonotypes were defined by identical inferred V gene, J gene, and CDR3 amino acid sequence. To compute the percentage overlap between repertoires, the number of shared unique clonotypes was divided by the size of the smaller repertoire. Repertoire richness was assessed with RTK rarefaction, the Chao1 estimator, and Recon v2.1 estimates of unobserved clonotypes. For all TCRbeta clonotypes obtained by the gDNA method from several donors, generation probabilities were computed with OLGA. The source is immuneACCESS, and TCRdb retained only in-frame sequences with V and J called. Part of the clones is not carried over; for the studies checked, unresolved V genes explain less than half of this, and the remainder is unexplained. The DNA was the basis for D and trimming; V, J and clone size are from that table. This sample has a few million clones in its table, and over 85% of those were observed once. The ten most abundant clones make up about 0.39% of the sample.

Per the germline V gene, SGDLS is the CDR1 and YYNGEE is the CDR2. V lost 2 bases and J lost 0 bases; the stretch between them is 9 bases long. CDR3 length: 15 amino acids, cysteine to phenylalanine. Only the CDR3 DNA stays, 45 bases, in frame from base 1. The research as a whole found: Based on pairwise subsampling, the degree of clonotype sharing among donors was expected to be affected by sequencing depth. Rarefaction of sorted-subset datasets indicated incomplete sequencing despite the large sequencing depth. The genetic and exposure-history diversity represented was limited by the small number of donors. When four donors were compared, the shared fraction of clonotypes was about 5.4% for naive CD4, more than 3% for naive CD8, 2.3% for memory CD4, and 0.4% for memory CD8. Sampling was restricted to blood, and TCR repertoires in tissue are likely to differ from TCR repertoires in blood. Compared with non-shared clonotypes, clonotypes shared by all four sorted-subset donors had higher generation probabilities. Larger estimated clonotype richness was generally found for naive subsets than for memory subsets.

Healthy HIV-negative adults with no recently reported acute infections or vaccinations were included as donors. Every donor was a Caucasian adult residing in Nashville, Tennessee, USA. CD4+ T cells were enriched by magnetic negative selection; naive cells were then positively selected on CD45RA, and the negative fraction formed the memory subset. Blood was collected by leukapheresis, and PBMCs were isolated by Ficoll-Histopaque density gradient centrifugation and then cryopreserved in liquid nitrogen vapor phase. Purity and quantity of every magnetically sorted T cell population were checked by analytical flow cytometry. Genomic DNA was isolated from each sorted fraction and quantified by UV absorbance on a Nanodrop 2000c.

The chain couples TRBV9 to TRBJ1-3; confidence is insufficient to name the D gene. This receptor was identified in a man aged 18 to 29 in good health. Some clones in this sample may be carry-over from other donors' samples. The specimen was naive CD4+ T cells from PBMCs. Taken with the paper, the label for cell subset or site translates to: CD45RA+ positively selected. The DNA reads as follows: TGTGCCAGCAGCGTCGAAGCACACTCTGGAAACACCATATATTTT. This encodes CASSVEAHSGNTIYF.